Listed below are T cell receptor beta chains from one sample, sequenced in a study of Ad26.COV2.S vaccination and SARS-CoV-2 variants. TCRdb keeps only in-frame clones here, not all; method: immunoSEQ multiplex PCR. Seen here are under 500,000 clones, roughly 90% observed once, and the top ten hold over 1.5%. Here the sequenced sample was peripheral blood, taken in a trial of Ad26.COV2.S vaccine versus placebo. These receptor sequences come from a person aged 18-60 years who received the Ad26.COV2.S COVID-19 vaccine or a placebo. The CDR3 runs from the conserved cysteine through the conserved F or W. Each record gives: CDR3 DNA, CDR3 protein, J gene, V gene, clone size, D gene. The D gene is left open where the match is weak. Clone size appears in some rows only: once, few, many, or a class for an expanded clone.

cdr3_nt: TGCGCCAGCAGCCCGGACCGGGGAGGCTCCTACAATGAGCAGTTCTTC; cdr3_aa: CASSPDRGGSYNEQFF; j_call: TRBJ2-1; v_call: TRBV5-1; clone_size: .; d_call: .
cdr3_nt: TGTGCCAGCAGCAAAGGACTTGGGAGAGACGCCTATGGCTACACCTTC; cdr3_aa: CASSKGLGRDAYGYTF; j_call: TRBJ1-2; v_call: TRBV21-1; clone_size: .; d_call: .
cdr3_nt: TGTGCCAGCAGTTTGGAAGAAGAGACCCAGTACTTC; cdr3_aa: CASSLEEETQYF; j_call: TRBJ2-5; v_call: TRBV28; clone_size: .; d_call: .
cdr3_nt: TGTGCCAGCAGTTTCCCATCAGGGGCGGGTGGCTACACCTTC; cdr3_aa: CASSFPSGAGGYTF; j_call: TRBJ1-2; v_call: TRBV28; clone_size: .; d_call: .
cdr3_nt: TGTGCCAGCAGCCACAGACAAATCACAGATACGCAGTATTTT; cdr3_aa: CASSHRQITDTQYF; j_call: TRBJ2-3; v_call: TRBV3-1/TRBV3-2; clone_size: .; d_call: .
cdr3_nt: TGTGCCAGCAGCTATCTAAATGCTAATGAAAAACTGTTTTTT; cdr3_aa: CASSYLNANEKLFF; j_call: TRBJ1-4; v_call: TRBV6-2/TRBV6-3; clone_size: .; d_call: .
cdr3_nt: TGTGCCAGCGTCGGGGGCCAGCATCTCACAGATACGCAGTATTTT; cdr3_aa: CASVGGQHLTDTQYF; j_call: TRBJ2-3; v_call: TRBV7-9; clone_size: .; d_call: .
cdr3_nt: TGTGCCATCAGCTCGGACGGGTACGAGCAGTACTTC; cdr3_aa: CAISSDGYEQYF; j_call: TRBJ2-7; v_call: TRBV10-3; clone_size: .; d_call: .
cdr3_nt: TGTGCCAGCAGCTCTATGAACACTGAAGCTTTCTTT; cdr3_aa: CASSSMNTEAFF; j_call: TRBJ1-1; v_call: TRBV7-9; clone_size: few; d_call: .
cdr3_nt: TGCGCCAGCAGCCAAGGGTATTTAGGCTATGGCTACACCTTC; cdr3_aa: CASSQGYLGYGYTF; j_call: TRBJ1-2; v_call: TRBV4-3; clone_size: .; d_call: .